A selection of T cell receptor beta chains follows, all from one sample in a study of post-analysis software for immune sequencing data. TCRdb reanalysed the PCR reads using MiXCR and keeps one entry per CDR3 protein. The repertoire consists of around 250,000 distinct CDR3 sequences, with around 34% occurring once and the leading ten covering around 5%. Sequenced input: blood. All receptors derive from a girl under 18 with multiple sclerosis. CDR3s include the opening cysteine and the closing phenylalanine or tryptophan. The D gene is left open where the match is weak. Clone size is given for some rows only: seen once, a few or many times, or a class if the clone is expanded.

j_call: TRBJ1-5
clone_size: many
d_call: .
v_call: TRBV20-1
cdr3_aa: CSARGTLDNQPQHF
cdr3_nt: TGCAGTGCTCGCGGGACGCTTGACAATCAGCCCCAGCATTTT

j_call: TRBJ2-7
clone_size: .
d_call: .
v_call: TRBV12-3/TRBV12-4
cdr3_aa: CASSLQGPYEQYF
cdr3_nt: TGTGCCAGCAGTTTACAGGGCCCCTACGAGCAGTACTTC

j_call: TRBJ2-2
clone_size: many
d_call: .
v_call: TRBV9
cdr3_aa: CASSGTANTGELFF
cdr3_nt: TGTGCCAGCAGCGGAACAGCGAACACCGGGGAGCTGTTTTTT

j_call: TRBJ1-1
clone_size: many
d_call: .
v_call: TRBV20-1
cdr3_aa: CSALRPGSRNTEAFF
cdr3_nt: TGCAGTGCCCTGCGCCCAGGGAGCCGGAATACTGAAGCTTTCTTT

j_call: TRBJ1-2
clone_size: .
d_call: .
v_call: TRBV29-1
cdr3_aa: CSVDHRGNYGYTF
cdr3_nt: TGCAGCGTGGACCACCGGGGTAACTATGGCTACACCTTC

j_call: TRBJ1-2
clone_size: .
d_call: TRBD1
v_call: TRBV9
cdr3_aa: CASSAAPGQLYGYTF
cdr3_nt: TGTGCCAGCAGCGCCGCCCCGGGACAGCTCTATGGCTACACCTTC

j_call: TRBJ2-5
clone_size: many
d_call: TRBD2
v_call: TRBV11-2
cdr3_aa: CASSSLAGGVGETQYF
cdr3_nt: TGTGCCAGCAGCTCCCTAGCGGGAGGGGTCGGGGAGACCCAGTACTTC

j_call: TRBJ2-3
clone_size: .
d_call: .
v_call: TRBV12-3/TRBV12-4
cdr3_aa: CASSQDRTSTDAQYF
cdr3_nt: TGTGCCAGCAGCCAGGACCGAACTAGCACAGATGCGCAGTATTTT

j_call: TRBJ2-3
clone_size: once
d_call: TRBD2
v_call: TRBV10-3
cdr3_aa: CASVGGVADTQYF
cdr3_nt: TGTGCCAGCGTCGGGGGGGTGGCAGATACGCAGTATTTT

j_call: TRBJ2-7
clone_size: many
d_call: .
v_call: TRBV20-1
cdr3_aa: CSARSDGTSYEQYF
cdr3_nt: TGCAGTGCTAGGTCGGACGGCACCTCCTACGAGCAGTACTTC

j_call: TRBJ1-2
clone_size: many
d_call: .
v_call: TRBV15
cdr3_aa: CATSRAPSNNYGYTF
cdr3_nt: TGTGCCACCAGCAGAGCCCCATCAAATAACTATGGCTACACCTTC

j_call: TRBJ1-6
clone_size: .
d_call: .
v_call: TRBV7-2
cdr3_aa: CASSLGGTVNSPLHF
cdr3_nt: TGTGCCAGCAGCTTAGGGGGTACGGTTAATTCACCCCTCCACTTT

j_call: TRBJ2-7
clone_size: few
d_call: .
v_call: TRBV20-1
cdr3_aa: CSARGRLGNEQYF
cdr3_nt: TGCAGTGCTAGAGGCAGGCTTGGGAACGAGCAGTACTTC

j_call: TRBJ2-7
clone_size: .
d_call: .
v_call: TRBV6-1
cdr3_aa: CASSEEGDLYEQYF
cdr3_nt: TGTGCCAGCAGTGAAGAGGGGGACCTCTACGAGCAGTACTTC

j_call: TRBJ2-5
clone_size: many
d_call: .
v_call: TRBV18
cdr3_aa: CASSPAQRQETQYF
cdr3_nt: TGTGCCAGCTCCCCCGCCCAGCGACAAGAGACCCAGTACTTC

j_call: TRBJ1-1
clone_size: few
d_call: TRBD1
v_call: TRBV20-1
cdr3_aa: CAKEGATEAFF
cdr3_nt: TGCGCAAAGGAGGGGGCCACTGAAGCTTTCTTT

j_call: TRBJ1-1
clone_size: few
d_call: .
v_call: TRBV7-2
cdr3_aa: CASSPRGGRNTEAFF
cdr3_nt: TGTGCCAGCAGCCCCCGGGGGGGCCGGAACACTGAAGCTTTCTTT

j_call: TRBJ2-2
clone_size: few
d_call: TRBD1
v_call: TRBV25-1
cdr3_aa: CASSRGLGANTGELFF
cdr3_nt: TGTGCCAGCAGCAGGGGGCTAGGTGCGAACACCGGGGAGCTGTTTTTT

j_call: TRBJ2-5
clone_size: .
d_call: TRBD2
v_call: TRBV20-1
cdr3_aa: CSAKAGGSLETQYF
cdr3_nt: TGCAGTGCTAAGGCGGGAGGCTCTCTTGAGACCCAGTACTTC

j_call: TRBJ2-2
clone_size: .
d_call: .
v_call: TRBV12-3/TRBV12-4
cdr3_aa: CASSPGASGYTGELFF
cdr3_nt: TGTGCCAGCAGTCCGGGGGCTAGCGGATACACCGGGGAGCTGTTTTTT